These T cell receptor beta chains were read from a single sample in a study of T cells after yellow fever vaccination. MiXCR, run by TCRdb on the 5' RACE reads, gives a single entry per CDR3 protein. The repertoire holds about 74,000 distinct CDR3 sequences, with around 7% as singletons. This material consisted of CD8+ T cells sorted from PBMCs, taken roughly 5 days after the first yellow fever vaccination. The origin of the receptors is a man younger than 35 who received the YFV17D yellow fever vaccine. Each CDR3 is given with its conserved first and last residue. D genes are given only for firm matches. The listing skips clone size in some rows; elsewhere it reads once, few, many or a size class.

clone_size	d_call	v_call	j_call	cdr3_nt	cdr3_aa
few	-	TRBV5-1	TRBJ2-1	TGCGCCAGCAGCTTCGAGGGGCCATCCTACAATGAGCAGTTCTTC	CASSFEGPSYNEQFF
-	TRBD1	TRBV6-2/TRBV6-3	TRBJ2-7	TGTGCCAGCGTGGGACAGGGTGTGTACGAGCAGTACTTC	CASVGQGVYEQYF
few	-	TRBV7-2	TRBJ2-3	TGTGCCAGCAGCATGCAACAGGCAGATACGCAGTATTTT	CASSMQQADTQYF
many	-	TRBV4-3	TRBJ2-1	TGCGCCAGCAGCCCTGGGACGGCCAGGTACAATGAGCAGTTCTTC	CASSPGTARYNEQFF
few	-	TRBV6-2/TRBV6-3	TRBJ2-2	TGTGCCAGCGGCGGGCCCAGGGTAATTGACACCGGGGAGCTGTTTTTT	CASGGPRVIDTGELFF
few	-	TRBV7-6	TRBJ2-1	TGTGCCAGCAGCTTCCGAGCGGGCAATGAGCAGTTCTTC	CASSFRAGNEQFF
many	TRBD1	TRBV12-3/TRBV12-4	TRBJ2-3	TGTGCCAGCAGCCCGGACAGGGGCAGAGATACGCAGTATTTT	CASSPDRGRDTQYF
few	-	TRBV5-8	TRBJ2-1	TGTGCCAGCAGCTTTTGGGGAACTCAGTTCTTC	CASSFWGTQFF
many	-	TRBV4-1	TRBJ2-7	TGCGCCAGCAGCCAAGAAGGCGGGACAGTGACCTCCTACGAGCAGTACTTC	CASSQEGGTVTSYEQYF
few	-	TRBV23-1	TRBJ2-3	TGCGCCAGCAGTCAATCGCAGATCTGGATCACAGATACGCAGTATTTT	CASSQSQIWITDTQYF
many	-	TRBV11-2	TRBJ2-7	TGTGCCATCGGGGGACGGAACGAGCAGTACTTC	CAIGGRNEQYF
many	TRBD1	TRBV5-1	TRBJ2-1	TGCGCCAGCAGCTTGGGGACAGGGCCCCACAATGAGCAGTTCTTC	CASSLGTGPHNEQFF